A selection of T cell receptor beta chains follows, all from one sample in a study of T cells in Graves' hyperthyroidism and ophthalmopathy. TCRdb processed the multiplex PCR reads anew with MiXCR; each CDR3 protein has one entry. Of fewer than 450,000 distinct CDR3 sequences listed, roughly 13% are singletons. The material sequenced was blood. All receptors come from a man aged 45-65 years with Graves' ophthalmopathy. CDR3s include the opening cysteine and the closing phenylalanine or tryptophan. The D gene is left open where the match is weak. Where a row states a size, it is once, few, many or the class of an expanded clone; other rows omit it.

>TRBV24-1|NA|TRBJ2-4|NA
TGTGCCACCAGTGACAGGAAAGGGAAAAACATTCAGTACTTC
CATSDRKGKNIQYF
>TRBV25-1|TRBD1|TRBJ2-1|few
TGTGCCAGCAGTGACCTTAGACAGGGGATATACAATGAGCAGTTCTTC
CASSDLRQGIYNEQFF
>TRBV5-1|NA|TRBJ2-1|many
TGCGCCAGCACAACAGGGTACAATGAGCAGTTCTTC
CASTTGYNEQFF
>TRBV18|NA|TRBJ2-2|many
TGTGCCAGCTCACCACGGCAGGGTGATACCGGGGAGCTGTTTTTT
CASSPRQGDTGELFF
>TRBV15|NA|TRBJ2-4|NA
TGTGCCACCAGCCATTCGGCGGAAAACATTCAGTACTTC
CATSHSAENIQYF
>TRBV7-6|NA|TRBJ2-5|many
TGTGCCAGCAGCTTATGGCGCGAGACCCAGTACTTC
CASSLWRETQYF
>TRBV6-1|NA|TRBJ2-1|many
TGTGCCAGCAACCCTAGGGGGAAGATTAATTACAATGAGCAGTTCTTC
CASNPRGKINYNEQFF
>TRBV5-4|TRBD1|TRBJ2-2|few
TGTGCCAGCAGCGTGGACAGGGCTGGCGGGGAGCTGTTTTTT
CASSVDRAGGELFF
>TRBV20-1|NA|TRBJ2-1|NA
TGCAGTGCGAACGCTGAGCAGTTCTTC
CSANAEQFF
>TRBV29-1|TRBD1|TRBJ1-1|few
TGCAGCGTTGAGAGGGACAGGGAGTGGAACACTGAAGCTTTCTTT
CSVERDREWNTEAFF
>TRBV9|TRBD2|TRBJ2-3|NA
TGTGCCAGCAGCCTAACTAGCGGAGGGGGAAGCACAGATACGCAGTATTTT
CASSLTSGGGSTDTQYF
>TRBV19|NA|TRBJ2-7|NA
TGTGCCAGTAGTATCTCAGGTACCAGCTCCTACGAGCAGTACTTC
CASSISGTSSYEQYF
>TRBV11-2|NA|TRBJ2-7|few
TGTGCCAGCAGCTTAGTCATGGAGACCGAGCAGTACTTC
CASSLVMETEQYF
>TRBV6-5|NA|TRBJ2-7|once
TGTGCCTGCAGTGACTCCTACGAGCAGTACTTC
CACSDSYEQYF
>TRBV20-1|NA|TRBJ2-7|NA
TGCAGTGCTAGAGATCTTCAGGTTCAGGGAACCTACGAGCAGTACTTC
CSARDLQVQGTYEQYF
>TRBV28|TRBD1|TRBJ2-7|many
TGTGCCAGCAGACCGGGACAGGGAGTCTACGAGCAGTACTTC
CASRPGQGVYEQYF
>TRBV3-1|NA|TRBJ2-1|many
TGTGCCAGCAGCTGGGACTTACACAATGAGCAGTTCTTC
CASSWDLHNEQFF
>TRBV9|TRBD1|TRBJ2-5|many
TGTGCCAGCAGCGTAGGTCACAGGGGAGAGGAGACCCAGTACTTC
CASSVGHRGEETQYF
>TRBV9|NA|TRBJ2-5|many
TGTGCCAGCAGCGTAGGGGTAGCGGATCAAGAGACCCAGTACTTC
CASSVGVADQETQYF
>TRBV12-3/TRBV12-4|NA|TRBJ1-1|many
TGTGCCAGCAGTTTCCCTGAAGCTTTCTTT
CASSFPEAFF
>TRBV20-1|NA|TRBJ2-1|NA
TGCAGTGCCCAAAATGCCAGGGGCCCCTACAATGAGCAGTTCTTC
CSAQNARGPYNEQFF
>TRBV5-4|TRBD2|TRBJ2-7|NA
TGTGCCAGCAGCCATGATCCGGGACTAGCGGGTTCCTACGAGCAGTACTTC
CASSHDPGLAGSYEQYF
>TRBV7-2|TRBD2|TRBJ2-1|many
TGTGCCAGCAGCTTAGTTAGCGGGAGGCCCTACAATGAGCAGTTCTTC
CASSLVSGRPYNEQFF
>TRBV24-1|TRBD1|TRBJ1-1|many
TGTGCCACCGGGGACAGGGAGGGCACTGAAGCTTTCTTT
CATGDREGTEAFF
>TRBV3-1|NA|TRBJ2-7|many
TGTGCCAGCAGCCAAGATCTCCAGGACAAAACCTACGAGCAGTACTTC
CASSQDLQDKTYEQYF
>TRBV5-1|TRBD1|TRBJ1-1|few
TGCGCCAGCAGCAAGGGACAGGGGTTGCTCACTGAAGCTTTCTTT
CASSKGQGLLTEAFF
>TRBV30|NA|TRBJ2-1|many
TGTGCCTGGAGTGACGGAACTAGGGCCTCCTACAATGAGCAGTTCTTC
CAWSDGTRASYNEQFF
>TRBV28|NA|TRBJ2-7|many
TGTGCCAGCGGGTCAACCTACGAGCAGTACTTC
CASGSTYEQYF
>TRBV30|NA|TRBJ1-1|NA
TGTGCCTGGTATCTGGGGGGCCTAGCTTTCTTT
CAWYLGGLAFF
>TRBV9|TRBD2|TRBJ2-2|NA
TGTGCCAGCGGCGCTAGCGGGAGGAACGGGGAGCTGTTTTTT
CASGASGRNGELFF
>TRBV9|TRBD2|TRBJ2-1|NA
TGTGCCAGCAGCGTAGTACCCCTAGCGGGAGCATCCTACAATGAGCAGTTCTTC
CASSVVPLAGASYNEQFF
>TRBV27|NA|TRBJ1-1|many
TGTGCCAGCAGTTTACTGGGCGCCGGGTCTGAAGCTTTCTTT
CASSLLGAGSEAFF
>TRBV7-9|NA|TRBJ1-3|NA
TGTGCCAGCTTGGCGGGCGATGGAAACACCATATATTTT
CASLAGDGNTIYF
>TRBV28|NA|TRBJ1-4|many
TGTGCCAGCAGGCCAGGGTTCGTTCGTGAAAAACTGTTTTTT
CASRPGFVREKLFF
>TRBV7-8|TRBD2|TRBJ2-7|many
TGTGCCAGCAGCCTGACCGGGACTAGCTACGAGCAGTACTTC
CASSLTGTSYEQYF
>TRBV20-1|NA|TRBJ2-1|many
TGCAGTGCTAGGTTACCCCGGCGCTCCTACAATGAGCAGTTCTTC
CSARLPRRSYNEQFF
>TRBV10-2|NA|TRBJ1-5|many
TGCGCCAGCAGTGAACAAAGTAGCAATCAGCCCCAGCATTTT
CASSEQSSNQPQHF
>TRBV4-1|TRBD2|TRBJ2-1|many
TGCGCCAGCAGCCACCCCGGACTAGCGGGGGGGAGCTCCTACAATGAGCAGTTCTTC
CASSHPGLAGGSSYNEQFF
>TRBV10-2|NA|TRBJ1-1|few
TGCGCCAGCTCTCACGGGACACTTGATCAGGAAGCTTTCTTT
CASSHGTLDQEAFF
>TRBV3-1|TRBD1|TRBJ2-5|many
TGTGCCAGCAGGTCTTCGGACAGGGTCATTGGGACCCAGTACTTC
CASRSSDRVIGTQYF